The 21 T cell receptor beta chains in this list originate from one sample, sequenced in a study of PD-1 blockade in mismatch repair-deficient tumors. Profiled with immunoSEQ multiplex PCR; TCRdb holds only in-frame clones, not every one. Of roughly 120,000 clones listed, 88% were seen once; the top ten hold roughly 10%. The sample here was peripheral blood, taken approximately 69 weeks after starting pembrolizumab. These receptors were obtained from an adult with mismatch repair-deficient cancer.

This clone was found once. This sequence joins TRBV30 and TRBJ1-1; 8 positions match TRBD1. V shed 6 bases and J 3 bases; nucleotides not matched to a gene: 6. CDR1 and CDR2 from the germline V gene are GTSNPN and SVGIG (reference sequence). There are 13 residues in the CDR3. The CDR3 coding sequence is TGTGCCTGTCGGGACAGGCGGGACACTGAAGCTTTCTTT. This codes for CACRDRRDTEAFF.

This clone was found once. This sequence joins TRBV11-2 and TRBJ2-3; TRBD2 aligns across 8 bases. The trim removed 2 bases at V and 6 bases at J, leaving 4 bases unmatched. Germline V gives CDR1 SGHAT, CDR2 FQNNGV. CDR3 length: 14 residues. The CDR3 nucleotides read TGTGCCAGCAGCTTATCGGCTAGCGGGGATACGCAGTATTTT. Its protein is CASSLSASGDTQYF.

The V call is TRBV6-5, the J call TRBJ2-2, with 8 nucleotides matching TRBD1. This CDR3 comprises 15 residues. Germline V CDR1 and CDR2: MNHEY, SVGAGI. V was clipped by 5 bases and J by 8 bases; unmatched bases: 10. The CDR3 is CASSHSDRVGGELFF. CDR3 coding DNA: TGTGCCAGCAGTCATTCGGACAGGGTGGGGGGGGAGCTGTTTTTT.

The DNA for the CDR3 is TGTGCCAGCAGCTGGGACAGGAGGAGCTACGAGCAGTACTTC. It is translated as CASSWDRRSYEQYF. The chain uses TRBV27 and TRBJ2-7, with 8 bases matching TRBD1. Germline CDR1 and CDR2: MNHEY and SMNVEV (reference sequence). The junction had 7 bases not matched to a gene; V was cut back by 6 bases and J by 3 bases. The CDR3 spans 14 residues.

The chain links TRBV11-2 to TRBJ1-2, with D maybe TRBD1 (5 bases). The CDR3 consists of 16 residues. V lost 2 bases and J 6 bases, leaving 19 bases between the germline ends. Germline lookup yields CDR1 SGHAT and CDR2 FQNNGV. The CDR3 bases are TGTGCCAGCAGCTTAAATGGGGCGGACTGGGGTAATGGCTACACCTTC. Translated, it gives CASSLNGADWGNGYTF.

As regards this clone: The likely explanation is a read error, given a far larger clone one base away. The genes are TRBV13 and TRBJ1-2, with D hard to call. V was shortened by 4 bases and J by 5 bases, with 11 bases between the two germline ends. Germline loops: CDR1 PRHDT, CDR2 FYEKMQ (reference sequence). The CDR3 extends over 13 amino acids. CDR3 amino acids: CASSWAPVYGYTF. CDR3 DNA sequence: TGTGCCAGCAGCTGGGCCCCGGTATATGGCTACACCTTC.

The V and J genes are TRBV18 and TRBJ2-7, with D maybe TRBD2 (5 bases). The CDR3 runs 12 residues. The germline V gene encodes CDR1 KGHSH and CDR2 LQKENI. V lost 3 bases and J lost 3, with 6 bases in between. CDR3 in amino acids: CASSPEGYEQYF. In DNA, the CDR3 is TGTGCCAGCTCACCTGAGGGCTACGAGCAGTACTTC.

V is TRBV4-1 and J is TRBJ2-7; D remains unclear. Trimming shortened V by 0 bases and J by 3 bases, and 9 bases separated the two germline ends. Germline V gene lookup returns CDR1 MGHRA and CDR2 YSYEKL. The CDR3 has 14 amino acids. The CDR3 spells CASSQELGFYEQYF. CDR3 nucleotides: TGCGCCAGCAGCCAAGAGCTCGGCTTCTACGAGCAGTACTTC.

This clone was detected only once. V is TRBV7-9 and J is TRBJ2-3; 7 bases map to TRBD2. Trimming took 3 bases from V and 4 from J; bases not matched to a gene: 4. This CDR3 has 14 amino acids. The germline CDR1 and CDR2 sequences are SEHNR and FQNEAQ (reference sequence). DNA of the CDR3: TGTGCCAGCAGCTTGGGGGGGGTCGCAGATACGCAGTATTTT. This translates into CASSLGGVADTQYF.

This clone was recorded once. The gene calls are TRBV11-2 and TRBJ2-7; TRBD2 matches 11 bases. The CDR3 sequence is 14 residues long. From germline, CDR1 is SGHAT and CDR2 FQNNGV. The V segment lost 5 bases and the J segment 3 bases; nucleotides outside the gene matches: 3. CDR3 region: CASSTGLAVYEQYF. The CDR3 nucleotides read TGTGCCAGCAGCACGGGACTAGCGGTCTACGAGCAGTACTTC.

The chain joins TRBV11-2 to TRBJ2-7; TRBD2 matches at 10 bases. Germline CDR1 SGHAT, CDR2 FQNNGV. There are 16 residues in the CDR3. With V trimmed by 1 base and J by 0 bases, 3 bases remained unmatched. The CDR3 coding sequence is TGTGCCAGCAGCTTAGTAGCTAGCGGGAGCTCCTACGAGCAGTACTTC. The encoded protein is CASSLVASGSSYEQYF.

V is TRBV9 and J is TRBJ2-1, with a tentative D call TRBD2 (6 bases). From germline, CDR1 is SGDLS and CDR2 YYNGEE. The V end lost 0 bases, the J end lost 6 bases, and 7 bases lay between the germline ends. The CDR3 contains 13 residues. In nucleotides, the CDR3 is TGTGCCAGCAGCGTAGGGGACTTCAATGAGCAGTTCTTC. This gives the protein CASSVGDFNEQFF.

V and J are TRBV7-3 and TRBJ2-1; weak D call: TRBD1 (6 bases). The CDR3 is 15 residues long. Germline V gene sequence: CDR1 SGHTA, CDR2 FQGTGA. V lost 5 bases, J lost 0 bases, and 11 bases lay in between. In nucleotides, the CDR3 is TGTGCCAGCAGCCCCGGACAGAACTCCTACAATGAGCAGTTCTTC. Translating gives CASSPGQNSYNEQFF.

The CDR3 loop reads CASRSGYMNTEAFF. Here the CDR3 DNA reads TGCGCCAGCAGATCTGGATACATGAACACTGAAGCTTTCTTT. V usage is TRBV5-1 and J usage is TRBJ1-1; D unresolved. This CDR3 has 14 residues. Germline CDR1 and CDR2: SGHRS and YFSETQ. The V end lost 5 bases, the J end lost 0 bases, and 11 bases lay between the germline ends.

The rearrangement uses TRBV11-2 and TRBJ1-5; perhaps TRBD1 as D (5 bases). CDR1 and CDR2 from the germline V gene are SGHAT and FQNNGV. The CDR3 totals 14 residues. V lost 2 bases and J 4 bases, leaving 9 bases between the germline ends. CDR3 coding DNA: TGTGCCAGCAGCTTAACCGGGACGAATCAGCCCCAGCATTTT. Residues: CASSLTGTNQPQHF. Using reference TRBV11-2 and TRBJ1-5 for the parts outside the CDR3, the full variable domain is EAGVAQSPRYKIIEKRQSVAFWCNPISGHATLYWYQQILGQGPKLLIQFQNNGVVDDSQLPKDRFSAERLKGVDSTLKIQPAKLEDSAVYLCASSLTGTNQPQHFGDGTRLSIL.

This sequence joins TRBV9 and TRBJ2-1, with TRBD2 matching 8 bases. There are 16 residues in the CDR3. V shed 4 bases, J shed 2 bases, and the junction held 8 bases outside the gene matches. Germline CDR1 is SGDLS and CDR2 is YYNGEE. The CDR3 spells CASSPQGLGPYNEQFF. For the CDR3, the DNA is TGTGCCAGCAGCCCCCAGGGACTAGGTCCCTACAATGAGCAGTTCTTC.

The rearrangement uses TRBV28 and TRBJ2-3, with 8 bases aligning to TRBD2. V shed 3 bases, J shed 2 bases, and the junction held 4 bases outside the gene matches. The CDR3 sequence is 15 residues long. Germline loops: CDR1 MDHEN, CDR2 SYDVKM. The CDR3 DNA sequence: TGTGCCAGCAGTTTGGGAGCGGGAGCCACAGATACGCAGTATTTT. This sequence encodes CASSLGAGATDTQYF.

The chain carries TRBV7-9 and TRBJ2-7; D is tentatively TRBD1 or TRBD2 (5 bases each). Germline lookup yields CDR1 SEHNR and CDR2 FQNEAQ (reference sequence). The CDR3 totals 12 residues. V dropped 5 bases and J dropped 6 bases, with 11 bases sitting between them. CDR3 protein: CASSLTGLEQYF. The CDR3 DNA follows: TGTGCCAGCAGCCTCACGGGGCTCGAGCAGTACTTC.

V usage is TRBV5-4 and J usage is TRBJ2-2; 10 bases fit TRBD2. The length of the CDR3 is 16 residues. Germline lookup yields CDR1 SGHNT and CDR2 YYREEE (reference sequence). V lost 3 bases to trimming and J lost 2 bases; unmatched junction nucleotides: 4. CDR3 bases: TGTGCCAGCAGCTCGAGCGGGAGGGCCAACACCGGGGAGCTGTTTTTT. Its translation: CASSSSGRANTGELFF.

The J gene is TRBJ1-2, the V gene TRBV6-6, with D tentatively TRBD1 (5 bases). V shed 1 base and J shed 4 bases, with 10 bases lying between them. The CDR3 has 14 residues. The germline V gene encodes CDR1 MNHNY and CDR2 SVGAGI (reference sequence). This CDR3 is CASSYFGGGYGYTF. CDR3 nucleotides: TGTGCCAGCAGTTACTTTGGGGGAGGCTATGGCTACACCTTC.

The chain combines TRBV11-3 with TRBJ2-5; 7 bases agree with TRBD2. The germline gives CDR1 SGHNT, CDR2 YENEEA. This CDR3 spans 18 amino acids. The ends lost 5 bases at V and 0 bases at J; junction bases unmatched: 15. The CDR3 loop reads CASSPSGAGALYQETQYF. The CDR3 DNA follows: TGTGCCAGCAGCCCATCTGGGGCGGGAGCTTTGTACCAAGAGACCCAGTACTTC.